This T cell receptor beta chain emerged from a study of T cells in Graves' hyperthyroidism and ophthalmopathy. RNA transcripts yielded amplified TCR beta CDR3 regions. The primer set for the first-round RT-PCR of the TCR CDR3 was HTBI. Via MiXCR, TCRdb re-called the multiplex PCR reads, giving one row per CDR3 protein. The repertoire holds a few hundred thousand distinct CDR3 sequences, with about a sixth as singletons. PBMCs were sourced from about 10 ml fresh peripheral blood. Germline loops: CDR1 SEHNR, CDR2 FQNEAQ (reference sequence). Trimming took 7 bases from V and 0 from J, leaving 15 bases between them. The CDR3 consists of 15 residues.

The material sequenced was blood. This receptor was obtained from a woman aged 25 to 45 with Graves' hyperthyroidism. J is TRBJ1-2 and V is TRBV7-9; D unresolved. For the CDR3, the DNA is TGTGCCAGCACGAGGCAGGTTGAAGCTAACTATGGCTACACCTTC. It is translated as CASTRQVEANYGYTF.